The source of this T cell receptor beta chain is a study of blood T cell repertoires in COVID-19. Background on the study: Samples taken during acute and convalescent COVID-19 were collected in the United States, Italy and Spain.

In the source study's methods: Reference gene primer amplification gave nucleated cell count estimates. Assay: immunoSEQ multiplex PCR; the TCRdb copy retains only in-frame clones and omits some. V and J calls and clone size are copied from that table; D and trimming were computed from the DNA. The sample lists about 43,000 clones, around 90% occurring once. CDR1 SGHTA and CDR2 FQGNSA come from the germline V gene. This CDR3 is 12 amino acids long. V lost 4 bases and J 5 bases, leaving 7 bases between the germline ends. V gene TRBV7-2 combines with J gene TRBJ2-3; TRBD1 might be the D (6 bases). The sequenced sample was peripheral blood. This sequence was found in a woman over 75 with active COVID-19. In DNA, the CDR3 is TGTGCCAGCAGCTCCAGGGGAGATACGCAGTATTTT. This translates into CASSSRGDTQYF.